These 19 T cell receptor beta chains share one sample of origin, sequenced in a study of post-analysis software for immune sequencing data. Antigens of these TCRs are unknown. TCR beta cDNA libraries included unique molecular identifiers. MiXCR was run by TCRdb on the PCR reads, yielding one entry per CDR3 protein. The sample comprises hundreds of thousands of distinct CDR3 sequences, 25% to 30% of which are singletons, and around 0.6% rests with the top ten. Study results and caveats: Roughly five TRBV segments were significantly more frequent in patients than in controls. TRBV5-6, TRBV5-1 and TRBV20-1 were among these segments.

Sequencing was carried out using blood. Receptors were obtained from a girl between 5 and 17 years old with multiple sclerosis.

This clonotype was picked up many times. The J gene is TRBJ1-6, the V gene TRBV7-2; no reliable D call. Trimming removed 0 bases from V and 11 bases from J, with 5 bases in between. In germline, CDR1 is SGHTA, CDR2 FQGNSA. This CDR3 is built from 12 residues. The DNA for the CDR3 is TGTGCCAGCAGCTTAGCCAAGCCACCCCTCCACTTT. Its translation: CASSLAKPPLHF.

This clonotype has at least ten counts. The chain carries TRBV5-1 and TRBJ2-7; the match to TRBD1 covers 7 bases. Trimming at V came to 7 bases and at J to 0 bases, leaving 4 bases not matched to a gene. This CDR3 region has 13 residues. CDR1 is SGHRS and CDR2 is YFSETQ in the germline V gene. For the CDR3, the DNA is TGCGCCAGCTCAGGGGACAGCTCCTACGAGCAGTACTTC. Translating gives CASSGDSSYEQYF.

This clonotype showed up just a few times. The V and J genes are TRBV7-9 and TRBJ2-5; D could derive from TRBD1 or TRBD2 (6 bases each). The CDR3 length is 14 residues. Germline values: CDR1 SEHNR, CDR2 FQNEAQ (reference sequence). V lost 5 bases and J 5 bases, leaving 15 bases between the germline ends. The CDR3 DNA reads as TGTGCCAGCAGCCCCCGGGGGCTGCGGGAGACCCAGTACTTC. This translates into CASSPRGLRETQYF.

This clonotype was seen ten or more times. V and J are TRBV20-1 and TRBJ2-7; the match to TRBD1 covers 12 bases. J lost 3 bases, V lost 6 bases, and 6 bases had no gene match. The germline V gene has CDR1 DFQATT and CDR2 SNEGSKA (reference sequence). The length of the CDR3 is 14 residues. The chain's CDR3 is CSATGTGGLYEQYF. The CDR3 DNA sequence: TGCAGTGCCACCGGGACAGGGGGCCTCTACGAGCAGTACTTC.

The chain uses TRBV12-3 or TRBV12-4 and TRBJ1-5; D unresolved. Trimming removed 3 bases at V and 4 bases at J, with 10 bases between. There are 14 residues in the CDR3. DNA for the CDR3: TGTGCCAGCAGTTTTCAAGCATGGAATCAGCCCCAGCATTTT. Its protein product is CASSFQAWNQPQHF.

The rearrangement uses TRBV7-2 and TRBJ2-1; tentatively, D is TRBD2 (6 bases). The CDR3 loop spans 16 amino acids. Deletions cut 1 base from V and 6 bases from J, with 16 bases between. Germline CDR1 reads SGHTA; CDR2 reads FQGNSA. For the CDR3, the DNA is TGTGCCAGCAGCTTAGGGGGTGCCGGGAGAGGCAATGAGCAGTTCTTC. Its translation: CASSLGGAGRGNEQFF.

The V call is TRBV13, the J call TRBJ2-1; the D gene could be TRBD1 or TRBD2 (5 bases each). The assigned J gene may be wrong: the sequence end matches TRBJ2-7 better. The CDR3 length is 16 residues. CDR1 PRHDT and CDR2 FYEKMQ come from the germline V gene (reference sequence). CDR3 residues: CASSPVGTSTYNEQYF. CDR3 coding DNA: TGTGCCAGCAGCCCTGTGGGGACCTCGACCTACAATGAGCAGTACTTC.

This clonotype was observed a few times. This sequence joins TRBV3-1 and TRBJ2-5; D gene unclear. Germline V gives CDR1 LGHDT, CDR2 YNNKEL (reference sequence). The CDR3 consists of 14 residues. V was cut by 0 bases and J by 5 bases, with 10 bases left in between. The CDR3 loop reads CASSQDASVETQYF. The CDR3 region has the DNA TGTGCCAGCAGCCAAGATGCCAGCGTGGAGACCCAGTACTTC.

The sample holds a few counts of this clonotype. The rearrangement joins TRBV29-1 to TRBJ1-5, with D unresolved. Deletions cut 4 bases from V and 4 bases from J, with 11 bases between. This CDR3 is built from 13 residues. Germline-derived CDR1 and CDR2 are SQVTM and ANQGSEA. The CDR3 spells CSVAPGPNQPQHF. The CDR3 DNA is TGCAGCGTTGCCCCAGGCCCGAATCAGCCCCAGCATTTT. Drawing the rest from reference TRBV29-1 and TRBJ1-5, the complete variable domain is SAVISQKPSRDICQRGTSLTIQCQVDSQVTMMFWYRQQPGQSLTLIATANQGSEATYESGFVIDKFPISRPNLTFSTLTVSNMSPEDSSIYLCSVAPGPNQPQHFGDGTRLSIL.

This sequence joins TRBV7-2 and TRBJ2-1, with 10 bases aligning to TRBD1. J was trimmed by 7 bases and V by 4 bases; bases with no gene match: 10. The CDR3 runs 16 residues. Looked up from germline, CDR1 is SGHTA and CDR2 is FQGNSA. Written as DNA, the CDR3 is TGTGCCAGCAGCTCACAGGGGACAGGGGTAGGGAATGAGCAGTTCTTC. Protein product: CASSSQGTGVGNEQFF.

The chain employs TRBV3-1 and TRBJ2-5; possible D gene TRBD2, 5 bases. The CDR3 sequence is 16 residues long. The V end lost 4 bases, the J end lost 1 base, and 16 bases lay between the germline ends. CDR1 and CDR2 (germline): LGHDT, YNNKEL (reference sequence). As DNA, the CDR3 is TGTGCCAGCAGCCTCCCCCTGGAAGCGGTCCAAGAGACCCAGTACTTC. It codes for CASSLPLEAVQETQYF.

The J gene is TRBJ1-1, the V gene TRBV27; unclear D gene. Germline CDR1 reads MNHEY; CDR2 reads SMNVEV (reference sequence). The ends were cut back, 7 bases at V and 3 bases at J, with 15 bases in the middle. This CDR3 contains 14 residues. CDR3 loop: CASTMRSGHTEAFF. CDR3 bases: TGTGCCAGCACCATGAGGTCCGGTCACACTGAAGCTTTCTTT.

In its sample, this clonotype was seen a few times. DNA for the CDR3: TGTGCCAGCAGCGTTGGAGGGAACTATGGCTACACCTTC. This gives the protein CASSVGGNYGYTF. The chain carries TRBV9 and TRBJ1-2; unclear D gene. CDR3 length: 13 amino acids. CDR1 and CDR2 (germline): SGDLS, YYNGEE. V was trimmed by 2 bases and J by 2 bases, leaving 7 bases between them.

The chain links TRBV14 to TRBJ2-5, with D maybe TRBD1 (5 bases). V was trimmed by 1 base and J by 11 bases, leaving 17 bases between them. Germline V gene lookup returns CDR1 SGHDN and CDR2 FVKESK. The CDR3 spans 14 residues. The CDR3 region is CASSQVTHLQEQYF. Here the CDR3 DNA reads TGTGCCAGCAGCCAAGTGACTCATCTACAGGAGCAGTACTTC.

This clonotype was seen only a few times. CDR3 sequence reads: CASSSRIWDRVNGYTF. The CDR3 region has the DNA TGTGCCAGCAGCTCCCGAATATGGGACAGGGTGAATGGCTACACCTTC. The genes are TRBV7-6 and TRBJ1-2; 9 bases fit TRBD1. The CDR3 has 16 residues. The V gene's germline CDR1 is SGHVS and CDR2 FNYEAQ. The V and J ends lost 4 bases and 6 bases, in that order; junction bases with no gene match: 12.

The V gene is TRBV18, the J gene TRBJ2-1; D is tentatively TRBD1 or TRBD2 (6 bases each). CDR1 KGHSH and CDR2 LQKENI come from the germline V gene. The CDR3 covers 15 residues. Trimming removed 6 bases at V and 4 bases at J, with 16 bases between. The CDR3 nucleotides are TGTGCCAGCTCCCCCGGGGGCGATCTTTACAATGAGCAGTTCTTC. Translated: CASSPGGDLYNEQFF.

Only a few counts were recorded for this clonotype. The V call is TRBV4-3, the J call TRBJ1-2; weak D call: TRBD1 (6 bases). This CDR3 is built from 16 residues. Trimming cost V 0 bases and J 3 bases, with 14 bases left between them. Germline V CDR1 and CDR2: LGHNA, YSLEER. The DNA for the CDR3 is TGCGCCAGCAGCCAAGATGGGGGCCCCCGGGACTATGGCTACACCTTC. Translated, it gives CASSQDGGPRDYGYTF.

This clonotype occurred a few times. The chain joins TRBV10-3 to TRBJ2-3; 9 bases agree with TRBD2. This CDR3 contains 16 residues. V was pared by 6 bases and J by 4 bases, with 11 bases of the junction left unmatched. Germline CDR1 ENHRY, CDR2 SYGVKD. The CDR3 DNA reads TGTGCCATCAGGCAAACCGGGACTAGCAGTTCAGATACGCAGTATTTT. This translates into CAIRQTGTSSSDTQYF.

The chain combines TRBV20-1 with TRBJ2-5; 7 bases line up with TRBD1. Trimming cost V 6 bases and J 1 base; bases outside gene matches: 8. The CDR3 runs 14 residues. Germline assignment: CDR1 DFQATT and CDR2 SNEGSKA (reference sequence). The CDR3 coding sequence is TGCAGTGCCCCTCTGACAGGGCTCCAAGAGACCCAGTACTTC. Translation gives CSAPLTGLQETQYF.